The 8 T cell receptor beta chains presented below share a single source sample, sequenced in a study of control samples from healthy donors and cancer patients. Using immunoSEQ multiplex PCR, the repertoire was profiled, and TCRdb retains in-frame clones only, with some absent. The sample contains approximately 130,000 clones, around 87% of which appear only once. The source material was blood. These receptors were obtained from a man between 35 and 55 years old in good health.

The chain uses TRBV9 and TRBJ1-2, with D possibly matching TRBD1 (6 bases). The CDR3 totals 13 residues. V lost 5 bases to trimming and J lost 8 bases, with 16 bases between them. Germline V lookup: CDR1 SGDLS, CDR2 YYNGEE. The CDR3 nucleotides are TGTGCCAGCAGTGCTTACAGGGTCGACGGCTACACCTTC. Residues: CASSAYRVDGYTF.

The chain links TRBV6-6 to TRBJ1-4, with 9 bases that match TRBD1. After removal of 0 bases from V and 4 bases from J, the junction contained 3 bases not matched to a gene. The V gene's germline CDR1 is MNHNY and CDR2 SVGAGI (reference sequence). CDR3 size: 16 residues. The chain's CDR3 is CASSYSRTGVNEKLFF. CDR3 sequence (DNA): TGTGCCAGCAGTTACTCTAGGACAGGGGTTAATGAAAAACTGTTTTTT.

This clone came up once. The CDR3: CASGVTQYF. The DNA for the CDR3 is TGTGCCAGCGGAGTGACCCAGTACTTC. The chain joins TRBV6-6 to TRBJ2-5; D not resolved. CDR3 length equals 9 residues. Germline CDR1 MNHNY, CDR2 SVGAGI (reference sequence). Trimming took off 8 bases at V and 7 bases at J, with 5 bases between the two ends.

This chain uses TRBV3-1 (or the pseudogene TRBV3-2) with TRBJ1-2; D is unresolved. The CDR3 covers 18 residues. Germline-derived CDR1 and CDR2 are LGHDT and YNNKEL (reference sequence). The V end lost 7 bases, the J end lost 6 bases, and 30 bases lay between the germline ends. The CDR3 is CASTQPRGLLSLWDGYTF. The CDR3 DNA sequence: TGTGCCAGCACCCAGCCGAGAGGGCTATTATCTCTCTGGGATGGCTACACCTTC.

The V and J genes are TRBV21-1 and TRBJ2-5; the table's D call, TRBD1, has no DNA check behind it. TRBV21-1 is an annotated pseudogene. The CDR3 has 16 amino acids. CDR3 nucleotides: TGTGCCAGCAGCACAAGACCACGACAGGGAGTAGAGACCCAGTACTTC. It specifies CASSTRPRQGVETQYF.

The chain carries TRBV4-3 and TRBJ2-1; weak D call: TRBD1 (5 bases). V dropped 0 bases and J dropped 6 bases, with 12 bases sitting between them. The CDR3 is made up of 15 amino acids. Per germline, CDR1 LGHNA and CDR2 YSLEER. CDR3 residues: CASSQDLERGNEQFF. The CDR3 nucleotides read TGCGCCAGCAGCCAAGATCTGGAAAGGGGCAATGAGCAGTTCTTC.

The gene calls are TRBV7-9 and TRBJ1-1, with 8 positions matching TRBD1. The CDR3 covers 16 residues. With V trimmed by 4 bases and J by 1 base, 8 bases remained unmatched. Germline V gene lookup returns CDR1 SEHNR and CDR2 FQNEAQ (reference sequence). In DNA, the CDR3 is TGTGCCAGCAGCTCGACAGGGGCCGGAGGGAACACTGAAGCTTTCTTT. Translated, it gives CASSSTGAGGNTEAFF.

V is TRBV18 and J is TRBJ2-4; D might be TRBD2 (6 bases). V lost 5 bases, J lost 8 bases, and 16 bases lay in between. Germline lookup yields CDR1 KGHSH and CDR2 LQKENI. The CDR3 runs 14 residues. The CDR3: CASSTRDSFDIQYF. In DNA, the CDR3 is TGTGCCAGCTCAACTCGGGACTCATTTGACATTCAGTACTTC.